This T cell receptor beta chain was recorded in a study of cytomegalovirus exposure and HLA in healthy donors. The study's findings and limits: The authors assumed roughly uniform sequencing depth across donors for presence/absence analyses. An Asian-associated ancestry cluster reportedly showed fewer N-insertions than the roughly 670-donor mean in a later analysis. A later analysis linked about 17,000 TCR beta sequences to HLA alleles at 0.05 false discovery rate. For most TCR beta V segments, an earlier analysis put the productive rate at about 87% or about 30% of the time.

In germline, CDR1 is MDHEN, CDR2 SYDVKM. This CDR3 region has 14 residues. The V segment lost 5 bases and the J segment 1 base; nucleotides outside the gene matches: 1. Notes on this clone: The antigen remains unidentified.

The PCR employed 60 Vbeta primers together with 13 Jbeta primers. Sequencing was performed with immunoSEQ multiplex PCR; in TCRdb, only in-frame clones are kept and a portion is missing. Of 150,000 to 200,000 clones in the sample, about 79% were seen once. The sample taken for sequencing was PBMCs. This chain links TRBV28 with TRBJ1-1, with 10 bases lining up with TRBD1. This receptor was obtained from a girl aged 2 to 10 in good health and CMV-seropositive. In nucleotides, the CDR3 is TGTGCCAGCAGTGGGGACAGGGGGAACACTGAAGCTTTCTTT. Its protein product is CASSGDRGNTEAFF.